The 28 T cell receptor beta chains below all came from one sample that was sequenced in a study of blood T cell repertoires in COVID-19. Some clones are missing from TCRdb's copy, which holds only in-frame ones; the method was immunoSEQ multiplex PCR. The repertoire has roughly 330,000 clones, around 87% of them found once; the top ten carry roughly 5.2%. The sample was PBMCs or T cells enriched from blood (not recorded which). The receptors shown here come from a woman in her twenties or thirties who had recovered from COVID-19.

The V gene is TRBV7-6, the J gene TRBJ1-3; D remains unclear. Trimming took 2 bases from V and 3 from J, leaving 11 bases between them. The CDR3 sequence is 15 residues long. The germline V gene has CDR1 SGHVS and CDR2 FNYEAQ. This CDR3 reads CASSLYVGDGNTIYF. Here the CDR3 DNA reads TGTGCCAGCAGCTTATATGTGGGAGATGGAAACACCATATATTTT.

J is TRBJ2-7 and V is TRBV7-9, with 7 bases that match TRBD2. With V trimmed by 0 bases and J by 0 bases, 5 bases remained unmatched. Per the germline V gene, CDR1 is SEHNR and CDR2 is FQNEAQ (reference sequence). The CDR3 covers 16 residues. The CDR3 loop reads CASSLAGRGSSYEQYF. The CDR3 region has the DNA TGTGCCAGCAGCTTAGCTGGGCGGGGGAGCTCCTACGAGCAGTACTTC.

V gene TRBV5-1 combines with J gene TRBJ1-2, with TRBD1 as a possible D gene (6 bases). The length of the CDR3 is 14 residues. The V gene's germline CDR1 is SGHRS and CDR2 YFSETQ. V was cut by 4 bases and J by 8 bases, with 18 bases left in between. CDR3 DNA sequence: TGCGCCAGCAGCCCGCTAGGGGGGGCTGGGGGCTACACCTTC. It codes for CASSPLGGAGGYTF.

The sample holds one count of this clone. This chain uses TRBV19 with TRBJ1-1, with 10 positions matching TRBD1. CDR1 is LNHDA, CDR2 SQIVND, per germline (reference sequence). Trimming removed 5 bases from V and 1 base from J; junction bases left unmatched: 19. The CDR3 is 20 amino acids. CDR3 residues: CASSPQDPGQGPLGNTEAFF. In DNA form, the CDR3 reads TGTGCCAGTAGTCCGCAAGACCCGGGACAGGGGCCCCTTGGGAACACTGAAGCTTTCTTT.

This clone was observed once. The CDR3 sequence is CAISAQTNEQFF. Written as DNA, the CDR3 is TGTGCCATCAGTGCTCAAACTAATGAGCAGTTCTTC. The genes are TRBV10-3 and TRBJ2-1; unclear D gene. This CDR3 is built from 12 residues. Germline V lookup: CDR1 ENHRY, CDR2 SYGVKD. Trimming stripped 4 bases from V and 7 bases from J, with 8 bases between.

The chain joins TRBV5-6 to TRBJ2-1, with a weak D call TRBD2 (6 bases). The germline V gene has CDR1 SGHDT and CDR2 YYEEEE. The CDR3 runs 17 residues. V dropped 2 bases and J dropped 2 bases, with 17 bases sitting between them. DNA of the CDR3: TGTGCCAGCAGCTTTTTCGAACCCGGGACTGCCTACAATGAGCAGTTCTTC. It is translated as CASSFFEPGTAYNEQFF.

The chain carries TRBV2 and TRBJ1-2; 8 nucleotides match TRBD1. V was pared by 7 bases and J by 5 bases, with 18 bases of the junction left unmatched. Germline-derived CDR1 and CDR2 are SNHLY and FYNNEI. This CDR3 region has 17 residues. The CDR3 DNA follows: TGTGCCAGCACCCCAACGACCGGGACAGGCCTTCGGTATGGCTACACCTTC. Translation: CASTPTTGTGLRYGYTF.

The chain recombines TRBV30 with TRBJ2-1; possible D gene TRBD2, 6 bases. Germline V lookup: CDR1 GTSNPN, CDR2 SVGIG (reference sequence). The CDR3 extends over 14 amino acids. V shed 7 bases and J shed 2 bases, with 15 bases lying between them. CDR3 amino acids: CAFGGTPTYNEQFF. The CDR3 coding sequence is TGTGCCTTCGGCGGGACGCCCACCTACAATGAGCAGTTCTTC. The full variable domain, completed using reference TRBV30 and TRBJ2-1, is SQTIHQWPATLVQPVGSPLSLECTVEGTSNPNLYWYRQAAGRGLQLLFYSVGIGQISSEVPQNLSASRPQDRQFILSSKKLLLSDSGFYLCAFGGTPTYNEQFFGPGTRLTVL.

The chain combines TRBV28 with TRBJ1-1; unclear D gene. Germline loops: CDR1 MDHEN, CDR2 SYDVKM. Trimming stripped 10 bases from V and 3 bases from J, with 6 bases between. The CDR3 has 10 amino acids. The CDR3 loop is CATEDTEAFF. Here the CDR3 DNA reads TGTGCCACTGAGGACACTGAAGCTTTCTTT.

The chain employs TRBV7-2 and TRBJ2-6; maybe TRBD1 (6 bases). Germline V gene data show CDR1 as SGHTA and CDR2 as FQGNSA. The CDR3 has 15 residues. Trimming removed 2 bases from V and 2 bases from J, with 7 bases in between. The CDR3 spells CASSLTGTGANVLTF. The CDR3, as DNA: TGTGCCAGCAGCTTAACAGGGACTGGGGCCAACGTCCTGACTTTC.

The V and J genes are TRBV19 and TRBJ2-2; TRBD1 is a possible D gene (5 bases). Trimming removed 8 bases at V and 1 base at J, with 8 bases between. The germline V gene encodes CDR1 LNHDA and CDR2 SQIVND (reference sequence). The CDR3 length is 13 residues. The CDR3 spells CASLTGNTGELFF. DNA for the CDR3: TGTGCCAGTCTTACAGGGAACACCGGGGAGCTGTTTTTT.

The CDR3 reads CASSITGPGELFF. The CDR3 DNA sequence: TGTGCCAGTAGTATAACGGGTCCCGGGGAGCTGTTTTTT. The rearrangement uses TRBV19 and TRBJ2-2; D not certain. This CDR3 is 13 amino acids long. V lost 2 bases to trimming and J lost 6 bases, with 7 bases between them. Germline V lookup: CDR1 LNHDA, CDR2 SQIVND (reference sequence).

V and J are TRBV7-9 and TRBJ2-2; 7 bases match TRBD1. CDR3 size: 15 residues. J was trimmed by 4 bases and V by 5 bases; bases with no gene match: 7. Germline lookup yields CDR1 SEHNR and CDR2 FQNEAQ (reference sequence). The CDR3, as DNA: TGTGCCAGCAGCCAAAGGGACAGAGTCACCGGGGAGCTGTTTTTT. It specifies CASSQRDRVTGELFF.

V is TRBV2 and J is TRBJ1-1, with D uncertain. The V end lost 5 bases, the J end lost 11 bases, and 18 bases lay between the germline ends. The CDR3 has 13 residues. Germline-derived CDR1 and CDR2 are SNHLY and FYNNEI. The CDR3 reads CASSSSGYLSAFF. For the CDR3, the DNA is TGTGCCAGCAGTTCCTCGGGGTATCTTTCGGCTTTCTTT.

The V call is TRBV4-2, the J call TRBJ2-3; 9 bases are a match to TRBD2. V trimming: 2 bases; J trimming: 0 bases; junction bases outside the gene matches: 6. Germline CDR1 LGHNA, CDR2 YNFKEQ. This CDR3 is built from 17 residues. The DNA for the CDR3 is TGTGCCAGCAGCCAAACTTCTAGCGGGGCCAGCACAGATACGCAGTATTTT. Translated: CASSQTSSGASTDTQYF.

This rearrangement joins TRBV7-9 to TRBJ1-1; no definite D call. The V gene's germline CDR1 is SEHNR and CDR2 FQNEAQ (reference sequence). CDR3 length: 12 amino acids. Trimming pared 4 bases from V and 4 bases from J, leaving 7 bases between. The CDR3 region is CASSSPSTEAFF. The CDR3 DNA reads TGTGCCAGCAGCTCACCCAGCACTGAAGCTTTCTTT.

This sequence joins TRBV10-2 and TRBJ1-5; D call uncertain. The germline V gene has CDR1 WSHSY and CDR2 SAAADI. This CDR3 is built from 14 residues. The ends were cut back, 4 bases at V and 1 base at J, with 8 bases in the middle. The CDR3 here is CASSGSQSNQPQHF. The CDR3 nucleotides are TGCGCCAGCAGTGGGTCCCAAAGCAATCAGCCCCAGCATTTT.

The gene calls are TRBV5-5 and TRBJ2-3, with 10 bases matching TRBD2. The CDR3 loop spans 15 amino acids. The ends lost 3 bases at V and 3 bases at J; junction bases unmatched: 4. Germline CDR1 SGHKS, CDR2 YYEKEE (reference sequence). The CDR3 spells CASSSPAGGTDTQYF. In DNA, the CDR3 is TGTGCCAGCAGCTCCCCAGCGGGGGGGACAGATACGCAGTATTTT.

This chain uses TRBV5-1 with TRBJ2-5; 8 bases map to TRBD2. The CDR3 loop spans 14 amino acids. Germline V lookup: CDR1 SGHRS, CDR2 YFSETQ. After removal of 0 bases from V and 3 bases from J, the junction contained 1 base not matched to a gene. CDR3 in amino acids: CASSLVSGEETQYF. The CDR3 DNA follows: TGCGCCAGCAGCTTGGTTAGCGGGGAAGAGACCCAGTACTTC.

The V call is TRBV30, the J call TRBJ1-6; 7 bases align to TRBD1. After removal of 0 bases from V and 8 bases from J, the junction contained 4 bases not matched to a gene. The germline CDR1 and CDR2 sequences are GTSNPN and SVGIG (reference sequence). This CDR3 is 14 amino acids long. CDR3 in amino acids: CAWSVRQGDSPLHF. Here the CDR3 DNA reads TGTGCCTGGAGTGTCCGGCAGGGGGATTCACCCCTCCACTTT.

This clone was found many times. The CDR3 nucleotides are TGTGCCAGCACGGACAGGGGGCGAGAGACCCAGTACTTC. Translating gives CASTDRGRETQYF. V gene TRBV2 combines with J gene TRBJ2-5; 11 positions match TRBD1. The trim removed 7 bases at V and 4 bases at J, leaving 2 bases unmatched. The CDR3 extends over 13 amino acids. Per the germline V gene, CDR1 is SNHLY and CDR2 is FYNNEI.

The chain uses TRBV6-4 and TRBJ2-3, with D possibly TRBD2 on 6 matching bases. The germline V gene has CDR1 MRHNA and CDR2 SNTAGT. The CDR3 runs 15 residues. Trimming cost V 1 base and J 2 bases, with 10 bases left between them. As DNA, the CDR3 is TGTGCCAGCAGTGACTTCGGCGGGGACACAGATACGCAGTATTTT. This encodes CASSDFGGDTDTQYF.

The chain combines TRBV4-3 with TRBJ1-2, with 11 bases that match TRBD1. This CDR3 spans 15 amino acids. The trim removed 3 bases at V and 5 bases at J, leaving 5 bases unmatched. Germline V gene lookup returns CDR1 LGHNA and CDR2 YSLEER. The CDR3 DNA sequence: TGCGCCAGCAGCCAGCGGACAGGGGGCCGGTATGGCTACACCTTC. It specifies CASSQRTGGRYGYTF.

The chain links TRBV4-2 to TRBJ2-2; 7 bases agree with TRBD1. The CDR3 covers 16 residues. The junction had 6 bases not matched to a gene; V was cut back by 4 bases and J by 1 base. CDR1 is LGHNA, CDR2 YNFKEQ, per germline. CDR3 sequence: CASSLTGTENTGELFF. For the CDR3, the DNA is TGTGCCAGCAGCCTTACAGGGACAGAGAACACCGGGGAGCTGTTTTTT.

This chain connects TRBV19 to TRBJ2-2; maybe TRBD2 (5 bases). Germline V gene lookup returns CDR1 LNHDA and CDR2 SQIVND (reference sequence). The CDR3 length is 18 residues. Trimming pared 4 bases from V and 8 bases from J, leaving 26 bases between. This chain's CDR3 is CASSTLSWESQVWGELFF. The CDR3 nucleotides are TGTGCCAGTAGTACCCTCTCATGGGAGTCGCAAGTGTGGGGGGAGCTGTTTTTT.

J is TRBJ1-2 and V is TRBV10-3; no firm D call. The CDR3 has 14 residues. V was pared by 0 bases and J by 8 bases, with 13 bases between. Germline lookup yields CDR1 ENHRY and CDR2 SYGVKD. The CDR3 loop is CAISESRQAYGYTF. The CDR3 region has the DNA TGTGCCATCAGTGAGTCTCGCCAGGCCTACGGCTACACCTTC.

This chain links TRBV19 with TRBJ2-3; D is unresolved. The ends were cut back, 1 base at V and 2 bases at J, with 7 bases in the middle. The CDR3 covers 14 residues. Germline V gene data show CDR1 as LNHDA and CDR2 as SQIVND (reference sequence). CDR3 in amino acids: CASSIVAFTDTQYF. The CDR3 nucleotides are TGTGCCAGTAGTATAGTGGCCTTCACAGATACGCAGTATTTT.

CDR3 DNA: TGTGCCAGCAGCCAAGATGCTACTGGAAACACCATATATTTT. The encoded protein is CASSQDATGNTIYF. The V gene is TRBV4-2, the J gene TRBJ1-3; no clear D. The germline V gene encodes CDR1 LGHNA and CDR2 YNFKEQ. The CDR3 runs 14 residues. V gave up 0 bases and J gave up 2 bases, with 5 bases separating them.